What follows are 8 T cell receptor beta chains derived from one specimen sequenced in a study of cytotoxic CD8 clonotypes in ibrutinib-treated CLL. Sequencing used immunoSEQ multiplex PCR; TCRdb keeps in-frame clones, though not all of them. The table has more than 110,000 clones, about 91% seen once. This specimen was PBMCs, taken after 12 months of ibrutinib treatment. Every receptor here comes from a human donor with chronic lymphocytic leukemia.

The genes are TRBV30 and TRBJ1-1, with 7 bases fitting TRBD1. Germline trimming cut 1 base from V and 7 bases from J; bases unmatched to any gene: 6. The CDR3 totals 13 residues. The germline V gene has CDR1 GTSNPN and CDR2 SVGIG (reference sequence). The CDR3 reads CAWSGDYRGEAFF. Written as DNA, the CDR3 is TGTGCCTGGAGTGGAGACTACAGGGGTGAAGCTTTCTTT.

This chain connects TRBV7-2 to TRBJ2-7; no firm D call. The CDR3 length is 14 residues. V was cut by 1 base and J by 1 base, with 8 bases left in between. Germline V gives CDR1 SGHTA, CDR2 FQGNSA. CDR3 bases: TGTGCCAGCAGCTTAGGTGGCCCTTCCTACGAGCAGTACTTC. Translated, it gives CASSLGGPSYEQYF.

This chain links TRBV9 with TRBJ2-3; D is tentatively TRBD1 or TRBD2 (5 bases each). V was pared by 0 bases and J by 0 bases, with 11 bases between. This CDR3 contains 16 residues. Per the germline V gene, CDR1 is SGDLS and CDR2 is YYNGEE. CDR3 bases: TGTGCCAGCAGCGTAGGGAGGTCAGGGAGCACAGATACGCAGTATTTT. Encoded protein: CASSVGRSGSTDTQYF. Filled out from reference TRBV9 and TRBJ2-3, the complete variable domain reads DSGVTQTPKHLITATGQRVTLRCSPRSGDLSVYWYQQSLDQGLQFLIQYYNGEERAKGNILERFSAQQFPDLHSELNLSSLELGDSALYFCASSVGRSGSTDTQYFGPGTRLTVL.

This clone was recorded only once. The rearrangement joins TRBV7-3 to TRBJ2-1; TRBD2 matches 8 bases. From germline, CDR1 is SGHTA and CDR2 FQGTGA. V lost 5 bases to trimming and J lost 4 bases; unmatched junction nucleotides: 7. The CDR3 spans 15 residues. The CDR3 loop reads CASSPSLAAYNEQFF. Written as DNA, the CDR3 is TGTGCCAGCAGCCCTTCACTAGCGGCGTACAATGAGCAGTTCTTC.

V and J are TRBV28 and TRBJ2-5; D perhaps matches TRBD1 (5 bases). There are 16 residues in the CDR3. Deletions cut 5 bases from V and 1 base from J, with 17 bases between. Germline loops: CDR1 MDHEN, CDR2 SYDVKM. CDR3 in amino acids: CASSLHPSTAQETQYF. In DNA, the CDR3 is TGTGCCAGCAGTCTTCACCCGTCGACAGCCCAAGAGACCCAGTACTTC. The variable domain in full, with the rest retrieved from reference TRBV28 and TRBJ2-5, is DVKVTQSSRYLVKRTGEKVFLECVQDMDHENMFWYRQDPGLGLRLIYFSYDVKMKEKGDIPEGYSVSREKKERFSLILESASTNQTSMYLCASSLHPSTAQETQYFGPGTRLLVL.

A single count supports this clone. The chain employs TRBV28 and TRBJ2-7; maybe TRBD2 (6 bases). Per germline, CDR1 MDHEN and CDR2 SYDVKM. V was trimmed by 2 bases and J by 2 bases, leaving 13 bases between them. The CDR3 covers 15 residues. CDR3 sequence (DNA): TGTGCCAGCAGTTTAGGCGGGACCTCGCCCTACGAGCAGTACTTC. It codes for CASSLGGTSPYEQYF.

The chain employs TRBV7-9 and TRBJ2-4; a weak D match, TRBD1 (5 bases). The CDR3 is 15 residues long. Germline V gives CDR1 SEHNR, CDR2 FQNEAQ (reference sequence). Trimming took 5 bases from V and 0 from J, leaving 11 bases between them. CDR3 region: CASSPPTVAKNIQYF. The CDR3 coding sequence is TGTGCCAGCAGCCCCCCGACAGTAGCCAAAAACATTCAGTACTTC.

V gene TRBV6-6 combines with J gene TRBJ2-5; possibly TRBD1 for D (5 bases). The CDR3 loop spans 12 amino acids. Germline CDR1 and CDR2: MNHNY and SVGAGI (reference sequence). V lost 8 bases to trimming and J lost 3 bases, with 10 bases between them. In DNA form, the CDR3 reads TGTGCCAGCCTCCAGGGTGAAGAGACCCAGTACTTC. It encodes CASLQGEETQYF.